The following is a TCR beta chain sequence with its context. Its target is unknown. The data were obtained in a study of early stage breast cancer tumors. The CDR3 length is 16 residues. The germline V and J ends were trimmed by 5 bases and 3 bases, with 17 bases remaining between them. The germline V gene has CDR1 MDHEN and CDR2 SYDVKM. Study results and caveats: Blood repertoires resembled normal breast more than tumor.

This table comes from immunoSEQ multiplex PCR, and its TCRdb copy is limited to in-frame clones, with some not included. The sample yields 45,000 to 60,000 clones, under 95% seen once. The chain is built from TRBV28 and TRBJ1-3, with a weak D call TRBD1 (5 bases). This clonotype originated in a person aged 65-85 years with breast cancer. What was sequenced was blood. CDR3 DNA: TGTGCCAGCAGTGGGACGGTTGTGGGGGGTGGAAACACCATATATTTT. It codes for CASSGTVVGGGNTIYF.